The 5 T cell receptor beta chains presented below share a single source sample, sequenced in a study of beta chain features in type 1 diabetes. For these TCRs, the target antigens are not known. What was sequenced were expressed TCRB transcripts, since all of the isolated RNA had been reverse transcribed. TCRdb's table, derived via immunoSEQ multiplex PCR, lists solely in-frame clones and lacks some. The repertoire holds some 640,000 clones, with more than 13% as singletons. Study-wide results and caveats: TCRB CDR3s were moderately but significantly shorter in Type 1 diabetes patients in all four CD4+ subsets.

The material sequenced was naive CD4+ T cells from blood. Source of these receptors: a man aged 18 to 30 with type 1 diabetes.

This clone was picked up a small number of times. The J gene is TRBJ1-1, the V gene TRBV28; no definite D call. The germline V gene encodes CDR1 MDHEN and CDR2 SYDVKM. The CDR3 extends over 13 amino acids. V was clipped by 8 bases and J by 1 base, with 11 bases between them. Here the CDR3 DNA reads TGTGCCAGCGCCAGGACGGAGAACACTGAAGCTTTCTTT. Translation gives CASARTENTEAFF.

This clone has only a few counts. The gene calls are TRBV5-4 and TRBJ2-1, with 11 positions matching TRBD2. This CDR3 is 16 amino acids long. In germline, CDR1 is SGHNT, CDR2 YYREEE (reference sequence). Losses at the gene ends were 4 bases for V and 5 bases for J; bases not matched to a gene: 8. The CDR3 spells CASSAPSGGSNNEQFF. The CDR3 coding sequence is TGTGCCAGCAGCGCACCTAGCGGGGGGTCAAACAATGAGCAGTTCTTC.

This clone came up a few times. This chain uses TRBV28 with TRBJ2-3; D uncertain. V shed 7 bases and J shed 2 bases, with 13 bases lying between them. The CDR3 contains 14 residues. CDR1 and CDR2 (germline): MDHEN, SYDVKM. CDR3 in amino acids: CASTSGWATDTQYF. CDR3 sequence (DNA): TGTGCCAGCACCTCAGGATGGGCCACAGATACGCAGTATTTT.

The chain joins TRBV6-5 to TRBJ2-5; 8 bases map to TRBD2. The CDR3 has 15 amino acids. Germline CDR1 reads MNHEY; CDR2 reads SVGAGI. Trimming removed 6 bases from V and 5 bases from J; junction bases left unmatched: 11. CDR3 nucleotide sequence: TGTGCCAGCAGGCCCAGCGGGAGTGGTGGGGAGACCCAGTACTTC. It yields the protein CASRPSGSGGETQYF.

The V call is TRBV21-1, the J call TRBJ2-7; the table assigns TRBD1, which was not confirmed against the DNA. TRBV21-1 is flagged as a pseudogene. This CDR3 is 17 amino acids long. CDR3 in DNA: TGTGCCAGCAGCAAAAGGCCCGGACAGGCGGACTCCTACGAGCAGTACTTC. Encoded protein: CASSKRPGQADSYEQYF.